A selection of T cell receptor beta chains follows, all from one sample in a study of blood T cell repertoires in COVID-19. Some clones are missing from TCRdb's copy, which holds only in-frame ones; the method was immunoSEQ multiplex PCR. This table has roughly 300,000 clones, about 90% appearing once. Sequencing used PBMCs or T cells enriched from blood (not recorded which). The source is a woman younger than 45 who had recovered from COVID-19. The CDR3 runs from the conserved cysteine through the conserved F or W. A D gene is named only where the DNA matches it firmly. Size values are once, few and many counts, or a class for expanded clones, and some rows have none.

D	size	V	J	DNA	CDR3
TRBD1	.	TRBV19	TRBJ1-5	TGTGCCAGTACTCCGACAGGGGCGGGCAATCAGCCCCAGCATTTT	CASTPTGAGNQPQHF
.	.	TRBV5-4	TRBJ1-1	TGTGCCAGCAGCTTGGCCCCGGCAGGGATGAACACTGAAGCTTTCTTT	CASSLAPAGMNTEAFF
TRBD2	.	TRBV2	TRBJ2-1	TGTGCCAGCAGTGCGAACGCCCCTGGACTAGCGGGGCTTAATGAGCAGTTCTTC	CASSANAPGLAGLNEQFF
TRBD1	.	TRBV5-1	TRBJ1-5	TGCGCCAGCAGCTTGGAGGGACAGGGGACCTCGCCCCAGCATTTT	CASSLEGQGTSPQHF
TRBD2	.	TRBV7-2	TRBJ2-5	TGTGCCAGCAGCCCTCGGACTCTAGCGGGGGGTCGAGAGACCCAGTACTTC	CASSPRTLAGGRETQYF
.	.	TRBV3-1/TRBV3-2	TRBJ2-5	TGTGCCAGCAGCCAAGGGCTAGTTCAAGAGACCCAGTACTTC	CASSQGLVQETQYF
.	.	TRBV27	TRBJ2-3	TGTGCCAGCAGTTTAATAGGGGGAAGGTCCACAGATACGCAGTATTTT	CASSLIGGRSTDTQYF
.	.	TRBV13	TRBJ1-2	TGTGCCAGCAGCTCGGGGATCGACTATGGCTACACCTTC	CASSSGIDYGYTF
TRBD1	.	TRBV19	TRBJ1-2	TGTGCCAGTAGTATCCCCGGGGCAGGGGGCCGCTATGGCTACACCTTC	CASSIPGAGGRYGYTF
.	once	TRBV5-4	TRBJ2-3	TGTGCCAGCAGCTGGATGGGGGGGCCTAAAGATACGCAGTATTTT	CASSWMGGPKDTQYF
.	few	TRBV19	TRBJ1-1	TGTGCCAGTAGTATTGTCGGGGGTAGGAACACTGAAGCTTTCTTT	CASSIVGGRNTEAFF
.	.	TRBV3-1/TRBV3-2	TRBJ2-3	TGTGCCAGCAGCCAAGGACGCGAGGGCACAGATACGCAGTATTTT	CASSQGREGTDTQYF
TRBD1	.	TRBV19	TRBJ1-2	TGTGCCAGTACCAAGGACAGGGGGCACTCTAACTATGGCTACACCTTC	CASTKDRGHSNYGYTF
TRBD1	once	TRBV18	TRBJ1-1	TGTGCCAGCTCAATTGGACAGGCCACCTGGGGAGCTTTCTTT	CASSIGQATWGAFF
TRBD2	.	TRBV23-1	TRBJ2-3	TGCGCCAGCAGGAAGCGGGGCACTAGCACAGATACGCAGTATTTT	CASRKRGTSTDTQYF
.	few	TRBV5-8	TRBJ2-7	TGTGCCAGCAGCTTGGCCGCGGGGGCAGGAGACTCCTACGAGCAGTACTTC	CASSLAAGAGDSYEQYF
.	.	TRBV5-1	TRBJ2-5	TGCGCCAGCAGCTCTAAAGAGACCCAGTACTTC	CASSSKETQYF
.	.	TRBV7-2	TRBJ1-1	TGTGCCAGCAGCTTAGCCCGGGACACCCGAGCCAGGCGAGCCAAGAACACTGAAGCTTTCTTT	CASSLARDTRARRAKNTEAFF
TRBD1	.	TRBV5-1	TRBJ2-7	TGCGCCAGCAGCTCGCCTGGGACAGCCATCTACGAGCAGTACTTC	CASSSPGTAIYEQYF
.	.	TRBV6-2/TRBV6-3	TRBJ2-5	TGTGCCAGCAGTTGGCGGAGCCAAGAGACCCAGTACTTC	CASSWRSQETQYF
TRBD1	.	TRBV9	TRBJ1-4	TGTGCCAGCAGTTTGGACAGGGCGTCACCTAATGAAAAACTGTTTTTT	CASSLDRASPNEKLFF
.	.	TRBV10-3	TRBJ2-7	TGTGCCATCAGTGATCCAGGGCGGGATAACTACGAGCAGTACTTC	CAISDPGRDNYEQYF
.	.	TRBV27	TRBJ1-6	TGTGCCAGCAGTTTCCAGGGCCCAGGTTCACCCCTCCACTTT	CASSFQGPGSPLHF
TRBD1	.	TRBV30	TRBJ1-2	TGTGCCTGGAGCCCCCCGGACAGGGAGGACTATGGCTACACCTTC	CAWSPPDREDYGYTF
TRBD1	.	TRBV6-5	TRBJ1-1	TGTGCCAGCAGTTCTACAGGGGGCACTGAAGCTTTCTTT	CASSSTGGTEAFF
TRBD1	.	TRBV27	TRBJ2-7	TGTGCCAGCAGTCTCAGATCCGGGACAGGGAACCCTATAGCATCCTACGAGCAGTACTTC	CASSLRSGTGNPIASYEQYF
.	.	TRBV10-3	TRBJ1-2	TGTGCCATCAGTGAACAGGTTCTCTATGGCTACACCTTC	CAISEQVLYGYTF
TRBD2	.	TRBV2	TRBJ2-3	TGTGCCAGCAGTGTTGGTAGCGGGGGGGCAGATACGCAGTATTTT	CASSVGSGGADTQYF
.	.	TRBV6-1	TRBJ1-1	TGTGCCAGCAGTGGCGATATACAGGGTTGGTCTCGCAAGAACACTGAAGCTTTCTTT	CASSGDIQGWSRKNTEAFF
TRBD2	.	TRBV2	TRBJ2-2	TGTGCCAGCAGGGCGGGACTAGCGGGGGAAGGGAGGACCGGGGAGCTGTTTTTT	CASRAGLAGEGRTGELFF
TRBD1	.	TRBV11-2	TRBJ1-6	TGTGCCAGCAGCATCGGGACAGGAAATTCACCCCTCCACTTT	CASSIGTGNSPLHF
.	.	TRBV6-1	TRBJ2-7	TGTGCCAGCAGTGAAATGCAGGGGACCTACGAGCAGTACTTC	CASSEMQGTYEQYF
TRBD2	.	TRBV4-1	TRBJ2-3	TGCGCCAGCAGCCACCCCCTTCAGACTAGCATGTGGACAGATACGCAGTATTTT	CASSHPLQTSMWTDTQYF
TRBD1	few	TRBV7-9	TRBJ1-4	TGTGCCAGCAGCCCTACGGGGACAGTGGGTGAAAAACTGTTTTTT	CASSPTGTVGEKLFF
.	.	TRBV19	TRBJ2-7	TGTGCCAGTAGTACTCATAGCTCCTACGAGCAGTACTTC	CASSTHSSYEQYF
TRBD1	once	TRBV18	TRBJ1-6	TGTGCCAGCTCACCGACCAGGGGGCTCAATTCACCCCTCCACTTT	CASSPTRGLNSPLHF
.	.	TRBV19	TRBJ2-2	TGTGCCAGTAGTATTACGGGGGCGAACACCGGGGAGCTGTTTTTT	CASSITGANTGELFF
.	.	TRBV5-6	TRBJ1-6	TGTGCCAGCAGCGCCACAGATTCACCCCTCCACTTT	CASSATDSPLHF
.	.	TRBV2	TRBJ2-2	TGTGCCAGCAGTGAAGTTTCAGGGTCCGGGGAGCTGTTTTTT	CASSEVSGSGELFF
.	.	TRBV12-2	TRBJ1-1	TGTGCAAGTCGCTCACACGGTAGCGGTGAAGCTTTCTTT	CASRSHGSGEAFF
.	.	TRBV11-2	TRBJ2-7	TGTGCCAGCAGCTTAGATTGGACTGGAGCCTACGAGCAGTACTTC	CASSLDWTGAYEQYF
TRBD1	.	TRBV5-4	TRBJ1-1	TGTGCCAGCAGCTTGGGTGCCGGGACAGGGTTCGCTGAAGCTTTCTTT	CASSLGAGTGFAEAFF
.	.	TRBV12-1	TRBJ2-2	TGTGCCAGCAGCTCGACAGGGGAAACGAACACCGGGGAGCTGTTTTTT	CASSSTGETNTGELFF
TRBD1	few	TRBV5-6	TRBJ2-3	TGTGCCAGCAGCTTGGATCAGGGGGCATCCACAGATACGCAGTATTTT	CASSLDQGASTDTQYF
.	.	TRBV6-5	TRBJ1-4	TGTGCCAGCAGCCGACGGGGAGCTAATGAAAAACTGTTTTTT	CASSRRGANEKLFF
TRBD2	once	TRBV6-5	TRBJ2-7	TGTGCCAGCAAGAGGGCTAGCGGGGGGATTTACGAGCAGTACTTC	CASKRASGGIYEQYF
.	.	TRBV28	TRBJ1-3	TGTGCCAGCAGTCCCCCGGGGATGGGGATGACGACCTTCACCATATATTTT	CASSPPGMGMTTFTIYF
TRBD1	.	TRBV2	TRBJ2-5	TGTGCCAGCAGACTACAGGGGCCCCAAGAGACCCAGTACTTC	CASRLQGPQETQYF
.	.	TRBV19	TRBJ2-7	TGTGCCAGTAGTATCGTTGGCAGAACCCTCTACGAGCAGTACTTC	CASSIVGRTLYEQYF
TRBD1	.	TRBV6-5	TRBJ1-3	TGTGCCAGCAGTCCCCGACAGGGGGCGGACACCATATATTTT	CASSPRQGADTIYF
.	.	TRBV7-8	TRBJ2-7	TGTGCCAGCAGCTTACTGACAGCCTTAACACCCTACGAGCAGTACTTC	CASSLLTALTPYEQYF
TRBD1	.	TRBV5-1	TRBJ2-1	TGCGCCAGCAGCCCGCAGGGACAGGGGGCTGCGCAGTTCTTC	CASSPQGQGAAQFF